These T cell receptor beta chains were read from a single sample in a study of CD8 T cells in ankylosing spondylitis. In TCRdb, the 5' RACE reads were re-called with MiXCR into one record per CDR3 protein. The sample lists about 90,000 distinct CDR3 sequences, around 30% occurring once. The specimen was blood, either unsorted or a sorted T cell fraction (not recorded which). The source is a male donor with ankylosing spondylitis or in good health (not recorded which). Each CDR3 is given with its conserved first and last residue. Fields, in order: D gene, V gene, clone size, J gene, CDR3 protein, CDR3 DNA. D genes are given only for firm matches. Part of the rows lack a size; the others show once, few, many or a class for expanded clones.

>.|TRBV5-5|few|TRBJ2-3
CASSYTGWPDTQYF
TGTGCCAGCAGTTATACAGGGTGGCCAGATACGCAGTATTTT
>TRBD2|TRBV5-1|.|TRBJ2-3
CASSESGRGSDTQYF
TGCGCCAGCAGCGAAAGCGGGAGGGGTTCAGATACGCAGTATTTT
>.|TRBV5-1|.|TRBJ2-5
CASSLAGWGEETQYF
TGCGCCAGCAGCTTGGCCGGGTGGGGTGAAGAGACCCAGTACTTC
>.|TRBV20-1|many|TRBJ1-2
CSARGQPAGAPVSLFYGYTF
TGCAGTGCTAGAGGCCAACCAGCAGGGGCCCCGGTATCCCTCTTCTATGGCTACACCTTC
>.|TRBV20-1|few|TRBJ1-1
CSAQRGLKGTEAFF
TGCAGTGCCCAAAGGGGCCTTAAAGGCACTGAAGCTTTCTTT
>.|TRBV12-3/TRBV12-4|few|TRBJ2-3
CASSFSGPDTQYF
TGTGCCAGCAGTTTCAGCGGGCCAGATACGCAGTATTTT
>TRBD2|TRBV20-1|.|TRBJ2-7
CSARIGAGGPWAYEQYF
TGCAGTGCGAGAATAGGAGCGGGAGGTCCCTGGGCCTACGAGCAGTACTTC
>.|TRBV5-1|.|TRBJ1-1
CASRLTDNTEAFF
TGCGCCAGCAGATTGACAGATAACACTGAAGCTTTCTTT
>.|TRBV7-2|few|TRBJ1-3
CASSPRGVGYTIYF
TGTGCCAGCAGCCCCCGCGGGGTCGGGTACACCATATATTTT
>.|TRBV24-1|.|TRBJ2-5
CATSDDVETQYF
TGTGCCACCAGTGATGACGTGGAGACCCAGTACTTC
>.|TRBV7-6|few|TRBJ1-1
CASSLGLENTEAFF
TGTGCCAGCAGCTTAGGGTTGGAGAACACTGAAGCTTTCTTT
>.|TRBV12-3/TRBV12-4|.|TRBJ1-1
CASSPRFTEAFF
TGTGCCAGCAGTCCCAGGTTTACTGAAGCTTTCTTT
>TRBD2|TRBV20-1|.|TRBJ2-1
CSARATSVSYNEQFF
TGCAGTGCTAGAGCGACTAGCGTCTCCTACAATGAGCAGTTCTTC
>.|TRBV20-1|few|TRBJ2-5
CSAKWGGETQYF
TGCAGTGCGAAATGGGGTGGAGAGACCCAGTACTTC
>TRBD1|TRBV24-1|.|TRBJ2-5
CATSDSGQGTETQYF
TGTGCCACCAGTGACAGTGGACAGGGGACGGAGACCCAGTACTTC
>.|TRBV27|few|TRBJ2-5
CASSIAGPETQYF
TGTGCCAGCAGTATCGCAGGACCCGAGACCCAGTACTTC
>TRBD1|TRBV7-9|many|TRBJ1-1
CASSLAGTGHEAFF
TGTGCCAGCAGCTTAGCGGGGACAGGGCATGAAGCTTTCTTT
>TRBD2|TRBV29-1|many|TRBJ2-1
CSVKRGGAYNEQFF
TGCAGCGTTAAACGCGGGGGTGCCTACAATGAGCAGTTCTTC
>.|TRBV12-3/TRBV12-4|.|TRBJ1-1
CASRTDGDTEAFF
TGTGCCAGCAGGACGGACGGAGACACTGAAGCTTTCTTT
>.|TRBV20-1|few|TRBJ2-7
CSALPGRTGLEQYF
TGCAGTGCATTGCCGGGACGTACGGGGTTGGAGCAGTACTTC
>.|TRBV20-1|few|TRBJ1-2
CSAHRPTGNGGYTF
TGCAGTGCTCATCGCCCCACAGGGAATGGAGGCTACACCTTC
>.|TRBV5-1|.|TRBJ1-4
CASSLEPNEKLFF
TGCGCCAGCAGCTTGGAGCCTAATGAAAAACTGTTTTTT
>.|TRBV5-1|.|TRBJ2-1
CASTAVAGALSHNEQFF
TGCGCCAGCACGGCTGTGGCGGGGGCTTTGAGTCACAATGAGCAGTTCTTC
>.|TRBV3-1|.|TRBJ2-2
CASSPGIGELFF
TGTGCCAGCAGCCCCGGCATCGGGGAGCTGTTTTTT
>.|TRBV12-3/TRBV12-4|.|TRBJ2-5
CASSLNTGNQETQYF
TGTGCCAGCAGCCTCAATACAGGGAACCAAGAGACCCAGTACTTC
>.|TRBV18|.|TRBJ2-2
CASSPDRVTGELFF
TGTGCCAGCTCACCAGATCGTGTCACCGGGGAGCTGTTTTTT
>.|TRBV12-3/TRBV12-4|few|TRBJ2-1
CASSRTRHNEQFF
TGTGCCAGCAGCCGAACTAGACACAATGAGCAGTTCTTC
>TRBD2|TRBV20-1|.|TRBJ2-2
CSAREASGPNTGELFF
TGCAGTGCTAGGGAGGCTAGCGGCCCGAACACCGGGGAGCTGTTTTTT
>.|TRBV12-3/TRBV12-4|.|TRBJ2-5
CASSSSQETQYF
TGTGCCAGCAGCTCAAGCCAAGAGACCCAGTACTTC
>.|TRBV15|few|TRBJ1-1
CATKGVGLTEAFF
TGTGCCACCAAGGGGGTGGGTCTCACTGAAGCTTTCTTT
>.|TRBV6-5|few|TRBJ1-6
CASGSPLHF
TGTGCCAGTGGATCACCCCTCCACTTT
>.|TRBV12-3/TRBV12-4|.|TRBJ1-2
CASSRRKPDYGYTF
TGTGCCAGCAGTCGACGGAAACCCGACTATGGCTACACCTTC
>TRBD1|TRBV20-1|many|TRBJ2-5
CSASYRGKGTQYF
TGCAGTGCTAGCTACAGGGGGAAGGGGACCCAGTACTTC
>.|TRBV29-1|.|TRBJ1-2
CSVGRTPFLNYGYTF
TGCAGCGTTGGGAGGACGCCATTTCTAAACTATGGCTACACCTTC
>.|TRBV5-1|.|TRBJ1-4
CASSLRPRGTNEKLFF
TGCGCCAGCAGCTTGAGGCCCCGTGGAACTAATGAAAAACTGTTTTTT
>.|TRBV5-1|.|TRBJ2-1
CASRAGQNNEQFF
TGCGCCAGCAGGGCGGGTCAGAACAATGAGCAGTTCTTC
>.|TRBV7-2|many|TRBJ1-2
CASSSGPHFGYTF
TGTGCCAGCAGCTCGGGGCCTCATTTTGGCTACACCTTC
>.|TRBV5-1|few|TRBJ2-3
CASSFGGNTDTQYF
TGCGCCAGCAGCTTTGGCGGGAACACAGATACGCAGTATTTT
>TRBD2|TRBV5-4|few|TRBJ2-1
CASSLVWRSGSIPYNEQFF
TGTGCCAGCAGCTTGGTGTGGCGGAGCGGGAGTATCCCCTACAATGAGCAGTTCTTC
>.|TRBV7-9|.|TRBJ1-5
CASSLDRNNQPQHF
TGTGCCAGCAGCTTAGACAGGAACAATCAGCCCCAGCATTTT
>.|TRBV2|.|TRBJ2-1
CASSEFVVYNEQFF
TGTGCCAGCAGTGAATTTGTTGTCTACAATGAGCAGTTCTTC
>.|TRBV20-1|many|TRBJ2-1
CSARDIGGGYNEQFF
TGCAGTGCTAGAGATATCGGGGGAGGATACAATGAGCAGTTCTTC
>.|TRBV20-1|.|TRBJ1-1
CSAESGTEAFF
TGCAGTGCTGAGAGCGGGACTGAAGCTTTCTTT
>TRBD2|TRBV9|.|TRBJ2-3
CASSTNPGLAVPDTQYF
TGTGCCAGCAGCACCAATCCGGGACTAGCGGTCCCAGATACGCAGTATTTT
>TRBD2|TRBV5-1|.|TRBJ2-1
CASSILAGAGEQFF
TGCGCCAGCAGCATACTAGCGGGAGCAGGGGAGCAGTTCTTC
>.|TRBV10-1|.|TRBJ2-7
CASGDTSYEQYF
TGCGCCAGCGGGGACACCTCCTACGAGCAGTACTTC
>TRBD2|TRBV20-1|.|TRBJ2-1
CSGERGRSYNEQFF
TGCTCGGGGGAGCGGGGTCGCTCCTACAATGAGCAGTTCTTC
>.|TRBV7-3|.|TRBJ2-3
CASSLISGDTQYF
TGTGCCAGCAGCTTAATTTCCGGAGATACGCAGTATTTT